Reported below is one T cell receptor (beta chain). In the original workflow: Scientists estimated how many nucleated cells there were by amplifying reference gene primers. Here immunoSEQ multiplex PCR was the method, and the copy in TCRdb shows in-frame clones only, minus some. The DNA gave D and trimming, while V, J and clone size come from that table. The sample contains about 250,000 clones, 80% to 90% of which appear only once. The sample belongs to a study of blood T cell repertoires in COVID-19. Across the study: Donors in the United States, Italy and Spain gave samples during acute or convalescent COVID-19.

Participants were placed into cohorts based on the clinical history they reported. The recovered donors of Cohort 3 showed two negative PCRs, clearance, or symptom resolution. This clonotype was obtained from a man aged 35 to 55 who had recovered from COVID-19. The sample taken for sequencing was PBMCs or T cells enriched from blood (not recorded which).

The CDR3 is CAWGIRAPEAFF. The CDR3 DNA sequence: TGTGCCTGGGGAATCCGAGCCCCTGAAGCTTTCTTT. The chain couples TRBV30 to TRBJ1-1, with D hard to call. From germline, CDR1 is GTSNPN and CDR2 SVGIG (reference sequence). The CDR3 extends over 12 amino acids. Trimming pared 5 bases from V and 6 bases from J, leaving 13 bases between.